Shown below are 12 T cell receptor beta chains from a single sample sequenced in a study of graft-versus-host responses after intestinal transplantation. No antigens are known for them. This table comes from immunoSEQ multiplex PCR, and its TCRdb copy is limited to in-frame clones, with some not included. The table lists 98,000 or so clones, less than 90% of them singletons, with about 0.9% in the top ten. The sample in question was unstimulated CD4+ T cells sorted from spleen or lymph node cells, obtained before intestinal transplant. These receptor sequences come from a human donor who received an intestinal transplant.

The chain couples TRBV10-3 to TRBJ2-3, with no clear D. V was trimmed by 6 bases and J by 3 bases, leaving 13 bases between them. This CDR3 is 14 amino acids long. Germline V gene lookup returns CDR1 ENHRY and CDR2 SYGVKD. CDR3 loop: CAIRTALGTDTQYF. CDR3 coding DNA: TGTGCCATCAGAACAGCTTTAGGAACAGATACGCAGTATTTT.

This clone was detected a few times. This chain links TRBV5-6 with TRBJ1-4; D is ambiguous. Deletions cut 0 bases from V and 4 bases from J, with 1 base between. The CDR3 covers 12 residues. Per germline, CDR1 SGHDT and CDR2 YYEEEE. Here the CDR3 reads CASSLDNEKLFF. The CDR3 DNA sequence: TGTGCCAGCAGCTTGGATAATGAAAAACTGTTTTTT.

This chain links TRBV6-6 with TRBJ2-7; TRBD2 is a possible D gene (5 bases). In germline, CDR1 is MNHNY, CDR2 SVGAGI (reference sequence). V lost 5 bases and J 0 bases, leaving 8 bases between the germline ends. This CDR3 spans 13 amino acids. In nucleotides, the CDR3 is TGTGCCAGCAGTCGAGGGAGCTCCTACGAGCAGTACTTC. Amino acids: CASSRGSSYEQYF.

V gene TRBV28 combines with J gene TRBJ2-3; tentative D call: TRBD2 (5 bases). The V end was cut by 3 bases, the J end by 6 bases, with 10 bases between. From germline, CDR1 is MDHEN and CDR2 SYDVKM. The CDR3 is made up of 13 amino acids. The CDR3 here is CASSFPPGDTQYF. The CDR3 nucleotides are TGTGCCAGCAGTTTCCCACCGGGGGATACGCAGTATTTT.

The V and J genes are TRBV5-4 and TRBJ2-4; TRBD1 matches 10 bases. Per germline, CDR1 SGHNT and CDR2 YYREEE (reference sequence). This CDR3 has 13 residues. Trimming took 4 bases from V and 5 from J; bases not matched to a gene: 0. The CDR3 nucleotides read TGTGCCAGCAGCGACAGGGGGCAAAACATTCAGTACTTC. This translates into CASSDRGQNIQYF.

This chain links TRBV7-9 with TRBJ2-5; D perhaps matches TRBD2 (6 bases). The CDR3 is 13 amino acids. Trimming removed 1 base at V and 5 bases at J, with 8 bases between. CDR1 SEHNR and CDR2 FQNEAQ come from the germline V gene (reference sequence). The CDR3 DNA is TGTGCCAGCAGCTTAGGCGGGATGGAGACCCAGTACTTC. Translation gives CASSLGGMETQYF.

CDR3: CASSLVQGPSYEQYF. The CDR3 nucleotides read TGTGCCAGCAGTTTAGTGCAGGGCCCTTCCTACGAGCAGTACTTC. The V call is TRBV27, the J call TRBJ2-7, with D perhaps TRBD1 (5 bases). Trimming pared 2 bases from V and 1 base from J, leaving 12 bases between. The germline CDR1 and CDR2 sequences are MNHEY and SMNVEV (reference sequence). The CDR3 totals 15 residues.

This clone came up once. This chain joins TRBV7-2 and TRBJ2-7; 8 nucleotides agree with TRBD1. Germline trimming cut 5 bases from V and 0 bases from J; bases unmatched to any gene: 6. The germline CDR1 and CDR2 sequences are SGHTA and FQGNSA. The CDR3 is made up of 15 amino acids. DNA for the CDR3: TGTGCCAGCAGCAAGCGGACAGGGACCTCCTACGAGCAGTACTTC. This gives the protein CASSKRTGTSYEQYF.

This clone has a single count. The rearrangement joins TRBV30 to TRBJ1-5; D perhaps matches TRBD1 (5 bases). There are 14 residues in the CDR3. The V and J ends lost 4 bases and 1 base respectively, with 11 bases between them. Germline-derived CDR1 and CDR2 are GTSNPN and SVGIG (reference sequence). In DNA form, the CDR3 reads TGTGCCTGGACCCGGGGGGAGAGCAATCAGCCCCAGCATTTT. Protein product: CAWTRGESNQPQHF.

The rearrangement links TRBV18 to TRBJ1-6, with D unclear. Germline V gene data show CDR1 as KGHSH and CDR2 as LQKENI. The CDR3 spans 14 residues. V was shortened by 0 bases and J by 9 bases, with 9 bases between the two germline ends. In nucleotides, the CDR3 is TGTGCCAGCTCACCACCCGGTTTTGGTTCACCCCTCCACTTT. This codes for CASSPPGFGSPLHF.

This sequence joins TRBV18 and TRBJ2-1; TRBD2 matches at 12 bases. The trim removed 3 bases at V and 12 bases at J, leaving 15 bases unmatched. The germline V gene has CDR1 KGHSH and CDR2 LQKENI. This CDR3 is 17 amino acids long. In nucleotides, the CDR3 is TGTGCCAGCTCACCTGGTATAGAGAGACTAGCGGGAGTAGGGCAGTTCTTC. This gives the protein CASSPGIERLAGVGQFF.

CDR3 sequence (DNA): TGTGCCAGCAGCGTAGTGACTTCAAGTGAGCAGTTCTTC. It encodes CASSVVTSSEQFF. The chain couples TRBV9 to TRBJ2-1; the D is unclear. Germline CDR1 reads SGDLS; CDR2 reads YYNGEE. The germline V and J ends were trimmed by 0 bases and 9 bases, with 10 bases remaining between them. The CDR3 runs 13 residues.